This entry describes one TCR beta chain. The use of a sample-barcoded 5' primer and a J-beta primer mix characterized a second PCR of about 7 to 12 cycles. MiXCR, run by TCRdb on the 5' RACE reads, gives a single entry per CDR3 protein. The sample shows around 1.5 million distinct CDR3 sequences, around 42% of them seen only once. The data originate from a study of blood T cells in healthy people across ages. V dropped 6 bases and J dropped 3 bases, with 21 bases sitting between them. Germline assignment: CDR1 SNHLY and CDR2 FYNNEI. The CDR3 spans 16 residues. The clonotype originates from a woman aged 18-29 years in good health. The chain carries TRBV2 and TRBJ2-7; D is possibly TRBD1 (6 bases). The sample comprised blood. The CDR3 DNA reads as TGTGCCAGCAGAGGGTCCTCAGGGGTCGCCTACTACGAGCAGTACTTC. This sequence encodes CASRGSSGVAYYEQYF.